The 2 T cell receptor beta chains in this list originate from one sample, sequenced in a study of T cells in Graves' hyperthyroidism and ophthalmopathy. TCR beta CDR3 region amplification was performed from RNA transcripts. With the HTBI primer set, the TCR CDR3 went through a first round of RT-PCR. MiXCR, applied by TCRdb to the multiplex PCR reads, yields one record per CDR3 protein. The sample includes around 350,000 distinct CDR3 sequences, roughly 15% of them seen just once. Sample: blood. These receptors all stem from a woman in her twenties or thirties with Graves' ophthalmopathy.

This clonotype has at least ten counts. The chain is built from TRBV2 and TRBJ2-2; 9 bases map to TRBD1. V shed 5 bases, J shed 4 bases, and the junction held 8 bases outside the gene matches. Germline V gene sequence: CDR1 SNHLY, CDR2 FYNNEI. The CDR3 is 16 residues long. The CDR3 DNA follows: TGTGCCAGCAGTCAGGGAACAGGGGGCGTCACCGGGGAGCTGTTTTTT. Amino acid sequence: CASSQGTGGVTGELFF.

The chain carries TRBV20-1 and TRBJ1-3; the D gene is possibly TRBD1 (6 bases). The germline CDR1 and CDR2 sequences are DFQATT and SNEGSKA (reference sequence). The CDR3 contains 15 residues. V lost 6 bases to trimming and J lost 1 base, with 16 bases between them. The CDR3 region is CSAQDSLRSGNTIYF. DNA of the CDR3: TGCAGTGCACAGGACAGTCTGAGATCTGGAAACACCATATATTTT.